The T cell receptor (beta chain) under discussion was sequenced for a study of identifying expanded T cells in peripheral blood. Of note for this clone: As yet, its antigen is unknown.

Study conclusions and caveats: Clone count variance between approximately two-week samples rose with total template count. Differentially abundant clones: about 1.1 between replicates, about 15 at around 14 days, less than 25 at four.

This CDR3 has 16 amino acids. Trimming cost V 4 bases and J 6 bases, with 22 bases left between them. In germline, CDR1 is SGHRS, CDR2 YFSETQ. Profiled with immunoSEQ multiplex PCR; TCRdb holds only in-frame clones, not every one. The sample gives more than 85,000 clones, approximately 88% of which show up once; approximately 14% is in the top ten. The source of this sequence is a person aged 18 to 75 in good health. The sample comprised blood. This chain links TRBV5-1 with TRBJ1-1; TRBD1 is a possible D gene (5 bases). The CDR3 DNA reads TGCGCCAGCAGCCCGGGTGCCGGGGGTAGTTTGGCTGAAGCTTTCTTT. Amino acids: CASSPGAGGSLAEAFF.